The T cell receptor (beta chain) under discussion was sequenced for a study of T cell repertoires in cytomegalovirus infection. One entry per CDR3 protein results from TCRdb running MiXCR on the reads. The sample carries approximately 490,000 distinct CDR3 sequences, approximately 10% recorded once. V lost 7 bases and J lost 6; bases outside the gene matches: 7. From germline, CDR1 is SQVTM and CDR2 ANQGSEA. This CDR3 has 13 amino acids. The gene calls are TRBV29-1 and TRBJ2-4, with 9 bases matching TRBD2. The sample consisted of PBMCs. This receptor was taken from a human donor in good health (CMV status not recorded). Some clones in this sample may be carry-over from other donors' samples. The CDR3 bases are TGCAGCGCCCAGGGTAGCGGGAGAAACATTCAGTACTTC. Amino acids: CSAQGSGRNIQYF. Looking up the rest from reference TRBV29-1 and TRBJ2-4 gives the full variable domain: SAVISQKPSRDICQRGTSLTIQCQVDSQVTMMFWYRQQPGQSLTLIATANQGSEATYESGFVIDKFPISRPNLTFSTLTVSNMSPEDSSIYLCSAQGSGRNIQYFGAGTRLSVL.